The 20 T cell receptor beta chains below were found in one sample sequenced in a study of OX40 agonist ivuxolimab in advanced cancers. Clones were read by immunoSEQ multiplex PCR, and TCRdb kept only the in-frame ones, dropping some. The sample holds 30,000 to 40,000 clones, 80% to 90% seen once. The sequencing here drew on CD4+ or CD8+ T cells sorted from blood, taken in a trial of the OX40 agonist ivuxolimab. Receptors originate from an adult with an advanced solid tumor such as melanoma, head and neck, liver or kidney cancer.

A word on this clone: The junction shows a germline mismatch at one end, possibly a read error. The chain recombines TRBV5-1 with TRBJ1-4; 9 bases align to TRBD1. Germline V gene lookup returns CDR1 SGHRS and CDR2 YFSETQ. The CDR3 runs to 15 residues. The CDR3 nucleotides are TGCGCCAGCAGCCAACAGGGGGCAACCAATGAAAAACTGTTTTTT. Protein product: CASSQQGATNEKLFF. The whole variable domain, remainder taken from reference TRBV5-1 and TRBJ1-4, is KAGVTQTPRYLIKTRGQQVTLSCSPISGHRSVSWYQQTPGQGLQFLFEYFSETQRNKGNFPGRFSGRQFSNSRSEMNVSTLELGDSALYLCASSQQGATNEKLFFGSGTQLSVL.

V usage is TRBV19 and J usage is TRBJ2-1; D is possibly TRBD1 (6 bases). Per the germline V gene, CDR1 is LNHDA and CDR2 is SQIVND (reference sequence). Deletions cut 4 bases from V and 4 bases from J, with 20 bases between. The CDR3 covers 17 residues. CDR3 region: CASSTYFIGQMYNEQFF. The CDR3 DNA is TGTGCCAGTAGTACATATTTCATCGGACAGATGTACAATGAGCAGTTCTTC.

The CDR3 nucleotides are TGCGCCAGCAGCTTGGTGGGACAGGGGGGTGGCACTGAAGCTTTCTTT. Its translation: CASSLVGQGGGTEAFF. The chain is built from TRBV5-1 and TRBJ1-1, with 11 bases that match TRBD1. With 0 bases clipped from V and 4 bases from J, the junction kept 5 bases outside the gene matches. The CDR3 length is 16 residues. The germline V gene encodes CDR1 SGHRS and CDR2 YFSETQ.

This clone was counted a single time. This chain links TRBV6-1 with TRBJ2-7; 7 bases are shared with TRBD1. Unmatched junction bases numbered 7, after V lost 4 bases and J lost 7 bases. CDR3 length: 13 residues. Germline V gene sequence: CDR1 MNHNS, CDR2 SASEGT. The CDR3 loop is CASSVRQGWEQYF. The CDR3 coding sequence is TGTGCCAGCAGTGTACGACAGGGTTGGGAGCAGTACTTC.

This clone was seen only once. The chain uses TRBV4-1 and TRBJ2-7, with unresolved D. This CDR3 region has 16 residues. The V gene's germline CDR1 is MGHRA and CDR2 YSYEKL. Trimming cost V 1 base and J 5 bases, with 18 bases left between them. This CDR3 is CASSQAYPRGSDEQYF. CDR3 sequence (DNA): TGCGCCAGCAGCCAAGCATATCCTAGAGGATCAGACGAGCAGTACTTC.

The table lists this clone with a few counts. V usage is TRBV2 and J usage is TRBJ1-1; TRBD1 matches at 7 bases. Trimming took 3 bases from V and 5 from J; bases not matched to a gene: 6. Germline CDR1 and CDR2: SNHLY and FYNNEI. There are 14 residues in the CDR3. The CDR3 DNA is TGTGCCAGCAGTGAGTACAGGGGAGAGACTGAAGCTTTCTTT. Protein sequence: CASSEYRGETEAFF.

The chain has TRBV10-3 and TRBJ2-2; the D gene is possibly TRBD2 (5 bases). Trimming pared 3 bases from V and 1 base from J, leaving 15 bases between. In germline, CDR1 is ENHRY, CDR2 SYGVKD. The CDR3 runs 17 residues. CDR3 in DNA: TGTGCCATCAGTGACGCCCCGGGATTCAGGAACACCGGGGAGCTGTTTTTT. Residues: CAISDAPGFRNTGELFF.

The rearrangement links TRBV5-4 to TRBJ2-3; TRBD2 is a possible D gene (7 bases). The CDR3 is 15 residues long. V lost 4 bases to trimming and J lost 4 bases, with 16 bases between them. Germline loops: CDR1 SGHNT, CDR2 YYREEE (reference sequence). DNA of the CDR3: TGTGCCAGCAGCCTAACAAGGGGGGGCGCAGATACGCAGTATTTT. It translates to CASSLTRGGADTQYF.

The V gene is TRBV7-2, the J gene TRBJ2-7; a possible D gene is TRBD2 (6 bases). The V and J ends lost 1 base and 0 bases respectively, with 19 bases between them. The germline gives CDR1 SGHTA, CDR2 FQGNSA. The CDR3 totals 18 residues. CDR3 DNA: TGTGCCAGCAGCTTAGTATTTAAAGTGGGAGGCCACTCCTACGAGCAGTACTTC. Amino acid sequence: CASSLVFKVGGHSYEQYF. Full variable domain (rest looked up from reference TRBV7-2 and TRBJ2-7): GAGVSQSPSNKVTEKGKDVELRCDPISGHTALYWYRQSLGQGLEFLIYFQGNSAPDKSGLPSDRFSAERTGGSVSTLTIQRTQQEDSAVYLCASSLVFKVGGHSYEQYFGPGTRLTVT.

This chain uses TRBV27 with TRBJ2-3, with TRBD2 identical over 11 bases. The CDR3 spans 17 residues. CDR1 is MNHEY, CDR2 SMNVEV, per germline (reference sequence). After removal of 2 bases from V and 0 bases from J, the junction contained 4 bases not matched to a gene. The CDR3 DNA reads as TGTGCCAGCAGTTTAGGGACTAGCGGCCCTAGCACAGATACGCAGTATTTT. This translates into CASSLGTSGPSTDTQYF.

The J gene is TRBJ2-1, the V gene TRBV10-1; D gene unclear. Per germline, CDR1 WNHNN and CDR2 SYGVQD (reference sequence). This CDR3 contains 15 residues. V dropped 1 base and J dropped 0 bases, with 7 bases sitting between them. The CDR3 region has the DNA TGCGCCAGCAGTGAGTGGCAGAACTCCTACAATGAGCAGTTCTTC. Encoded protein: CASSEWQNSYNEQFF.

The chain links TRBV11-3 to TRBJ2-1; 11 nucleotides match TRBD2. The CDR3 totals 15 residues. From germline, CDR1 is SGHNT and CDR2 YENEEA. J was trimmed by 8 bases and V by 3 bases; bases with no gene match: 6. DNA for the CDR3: TGTGCCAGCAGCTTCGGACTAGCGGGTGGGGATGAGCAGTTCTTC. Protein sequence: CASSFGLAGGDEQFF.

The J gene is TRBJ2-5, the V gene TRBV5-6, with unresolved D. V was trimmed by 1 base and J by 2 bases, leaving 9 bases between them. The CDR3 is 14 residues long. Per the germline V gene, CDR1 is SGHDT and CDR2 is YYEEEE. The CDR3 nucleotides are TGTGCCAGCAGCTTGCAACACGTACAAGAGACCCAGTACTTC. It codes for CASSLQHVQETQYF.

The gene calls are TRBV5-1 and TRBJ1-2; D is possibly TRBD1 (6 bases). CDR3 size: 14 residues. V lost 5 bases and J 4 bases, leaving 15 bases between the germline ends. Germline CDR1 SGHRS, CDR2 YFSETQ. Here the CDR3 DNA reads TGCGCCAGCAGTCCTCAACAGGGTTTCTATGGCTACACCTTC. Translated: CASSPQQGFYGYTF.

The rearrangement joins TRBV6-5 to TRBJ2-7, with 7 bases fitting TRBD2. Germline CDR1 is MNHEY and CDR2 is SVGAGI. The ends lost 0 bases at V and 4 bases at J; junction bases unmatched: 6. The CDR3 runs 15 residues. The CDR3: CASSYSSGRGYEQYF. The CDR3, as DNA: TGTGCCAGCAGTTACTCGAGTGGGAGGGGTTACGAGCAGTACTTC.

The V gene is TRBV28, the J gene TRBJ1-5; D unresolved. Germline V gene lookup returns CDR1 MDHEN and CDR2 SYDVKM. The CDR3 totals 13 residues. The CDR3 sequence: CAARRHPNQPQHF. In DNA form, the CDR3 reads TGTGCGGCCCGCAGGCACCCCAATCAGCCCCAGCATTTT.

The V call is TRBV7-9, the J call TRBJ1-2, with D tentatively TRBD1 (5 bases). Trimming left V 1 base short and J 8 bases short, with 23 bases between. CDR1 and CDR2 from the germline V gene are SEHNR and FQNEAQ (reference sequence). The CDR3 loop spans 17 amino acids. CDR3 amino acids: CASSLGGFVRPTSGYTF. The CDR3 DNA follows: TGTGCCAGCAGCTTAGGGGGGTTCGTCAGACCGACCTCCGGCTACACCTTC.

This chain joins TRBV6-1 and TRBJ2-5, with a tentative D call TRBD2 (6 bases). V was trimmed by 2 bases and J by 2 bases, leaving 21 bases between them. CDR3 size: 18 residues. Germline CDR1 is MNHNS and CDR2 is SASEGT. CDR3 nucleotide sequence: TGTGCCAGCAGTGAAAACTTTCGGGGATGGAGGGGACAAGAGACCCAGTACTTC. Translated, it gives CASSENFRGWRGQETQYF.

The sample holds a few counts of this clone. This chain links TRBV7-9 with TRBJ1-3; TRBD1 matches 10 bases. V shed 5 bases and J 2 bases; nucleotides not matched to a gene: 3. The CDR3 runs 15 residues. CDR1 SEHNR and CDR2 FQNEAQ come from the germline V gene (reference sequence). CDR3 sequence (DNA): TGTGCCAGCAGCCGGGACAGGGGTGCTGGAAACACCATATATTTT. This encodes CASSRDRGAGNTIYF.

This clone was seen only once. CDR3 DNA: TGTGCCAGCAGCTTCGCCCCAGCCTACGAGCAGTACTTC. Amino acid sequence: CASSFAPAYEQYF. The V call is TRBV11-3, the J call TRBJ2-7; D is unresolved. The germline V gene has CDR1 SGHNT and CDR2 YENEEA. The germline V and J ends were trimmed by 3 bases and 2 bases, with 8 bases remaining between them. There are 13 residues in the CDR3.